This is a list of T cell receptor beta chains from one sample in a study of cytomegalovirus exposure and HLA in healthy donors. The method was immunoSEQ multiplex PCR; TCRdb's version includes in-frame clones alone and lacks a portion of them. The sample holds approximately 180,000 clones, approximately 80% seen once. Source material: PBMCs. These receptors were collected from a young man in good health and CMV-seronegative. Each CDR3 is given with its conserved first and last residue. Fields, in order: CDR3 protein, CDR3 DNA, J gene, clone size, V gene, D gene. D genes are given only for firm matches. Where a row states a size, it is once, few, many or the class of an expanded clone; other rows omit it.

CDR3: CSVEDTGTGLSYEQYF; DNA: TGCAGCGTTGAAGATACGGGGACAGGGTTATCCTACGAGCAGTACTTC; J: TRBJ2-7; size: -; V: TRBV29-1; D: TRBD1
CDR3: CASSFGQGQYF; DNA: TGTGCCAGCAGCTTTGGACAGGGACAGTACTTC; J: TRBJ2-7; size: once; V: TRBV7-8; D: TRBD1
CDR3: CASSFSETSSYNEQFF; DNA: TGTGCTAGCAGCTTTTCCGAGACAAGCTCCTACAATGAGCAGTTCTTC; J: TRBJ2-1; size: -; V: TRBV7-7; D: -
CDR3: CASRRTGITGELFF; DNA: TGTGCCAGCAGGCGGACAGGGATCACCGGGGAGCTGTTTTTT; J: TRBJ2-2; size: -; V: TRBV2; D: TRBD1
CDR3: CASRGREQTNTEAFF; DNA: TGTGCCAGCAGGGGAAGGGAGCAAACGAACACTGAAGCTTTCTTT; J: TRBJ1-1; size: -; V: TRBV6-5; D: -
CDR3: CASSYGTGLELFF; DNA: TGCGCCAGCAGCTACGGGACAGGGTTGGAGCTGTTTTTT; J: TRBJ2-2; size: -; V: TRBV5-1; D: TRBD1
CDR3: CASSIRVYQPQHF; DNA: TGTGCCAGTAGTATCCGCGTCTATCAGCCCCAGCATTTT; J: TRBJ1-5; size: once; V: TRBV19; D: -
CDR3: CATSRDGVSVYEETQYF; DNA: TGTGCCACCAGCAGAGATGGTGTTTCGGTTTACGAAGAGACCCAGTACTTC; J: TRBJ2-5; size: -; V: TRBV15; D: -
CDR3: CASSQGLAGGLSYNEQFF; DNA: TGTGCCAGTAGCCAAGGACTAGCGGGAGGACTATCCTACAATGAGCAGTTCTTC; J: TRBJ2-1; size: -; V: TRBV19; D: TRBD2
CDR3: CASRRGLGATSTDTQYF; DNA: TGTGCCAGCAGACGCGGCCTGGGGGCCACTAGCACAGATACGCAGTATTTT; J: TRBJ2-3; size: -; V: TRBV5-6; D: -
CDR3: CASSPTGGEGDTQYF; DNA: TGTGCCAGCAGCCCCACTGGGGGGGAGGGAGATACGCAGTATTTT; J: TRBJ2-3; size: -; V: TRBV7-9; D: TRBD2
CDR3: CASSQVDSAYEQYF; DNA: TGTGCCAGCAGCCAAGTTGACAGTGCCTACGAGCAGTACTTC; J: TRBJ2-7; size: -; V: TRBV4-2; D: -
CDR3: CATVTGLQETQYF; DNA: TGTGCCACCGTCACAGGTCTCCAAGAGACCCAGTACTTC; J: TRBJ2-5; size: -; V: TRBV2; D: -
CDR3: CASSVATSGWDEQFF; DNA: TGTGCCAGCAGCGTTGCGACTAGCGGGTGGGATGAGCAGTTCTTC; J: TRBJ2-1; size: -; V: TRBV9; D: TRBD2
CDR3: CSAQEVIQYF; DNA: TGCAGTGCCCAGGAGGTAATCCAGTACTTC; J: TRBJ2-5; size: -; V: TRBV20-1; D: -
CDR3: CASSLIDGVGQPQHF; DNA: TGTGCCAGCAGCTTAATAGACGGGGTCGGTCAGCCCCAGCATTTT; J: TRBJ1-5; size: -; V: TRBV7-6; D: -
CDR3: CASSRAGDGSGANVLTF; DNA: TGTGCCAGTAGTAGGGCAGGGGATGGCTCTGGGGCCAACGTCCTGACTTTC; J: TRBJ2-6; size: -; V: TRBV19; D: -
CDR3: CASSPGQTWNEQFF; DNA: TGTGCCAGCAGCCCGGGACAGACTTGGAATGAGCAGTTCTTC; J: TRBJ2-1; size: -; V: TRBV14; D: TRBD1
CDR3: CASSDTVGKTSEAFF; DNA: TGTGCCAGCAGTGATACAGTAGGCAAGACCTCTGAAGCTTTCTTT; J: TRBJ1-1; size: once; V: TRBV2; D: -
CDR3: CASSLSGQPQHF; DNA: TGTGCCAGCAGTTTATCGGGTCAGCCCCAGCATTTT; J: TRBJ1-5; size: few; V: TRBV28; D: -
CDR3: CASSERRGLEQYF; DNA: TGTGCCAGCAGTGAGCGTAGGGGGCTAGAGCAGTACTTC; J: TRBJ2-7; size: once; V: TRBV6-1; D: TRBD1
CDR3: CASSLDVGGTQYF; DNA: TGTGCCAGCAGCTTAGATGTAGGGGGGACCCAGTACTTC; J: TRBJ2-5; size: -; V: TRBV7-6; D: -
CDR3: CASRGRDSGNTIYF; DNA: TGTGCCAGCAGAGGGAGGGACTCTGGAAACACCATATATTTT; J: TRBJ1-3; size: -; V: TRBV6-6; D: -
CDR3: CASSLKATGASVKLFF; DNA: TGTGCCAGCAGCTTGAAGGCAACAGGGGCTTCCGTAAAACTGTTTTTT; J: TRBJ1-4; size: -; V: TRBV5-6; D: TRBD1
CDR3: CASSEPGHGYTF; DNA: TGTGCCAGCAGTGAACCAGGGCATGGCTACACCTTC; J: TRBJ1-2; size: -; V: TRBV2; D: -
CDR3: CASSFTDKNYGYTF; DNA: TGTGCCAGCAGCTTCACGGACAAGAACTATGGCTACACCTTC; J: TRBJ1-2; size: -; V: TRBV5-6; D: -
CDR3: CASSLERIDSYEQYF; DNA: TGTGCCAGCAGCTTAGAAAGAATTGATTCCTACGAGCAGTACTTC; J: TRBJ2-7; size: -; V: TRBV11-2; D: -
CDR3: CASSFGGGTDTQYF; DNA: TGTGCCAGCAGCTTCGGGGGAGGCACAGATACGCAGTATTTT; J: TRBJ2-3; size: -; V: TRBV5-4; D: -
CDR3: CASSLYLTSGYEQYF; DNA: TGTGCCAGCAGCCTGTATCTGACTAGCGGTTACGAGCAGTACTTC; J: TRBJ2-7; size: -; V: TRBV28; D: TRBD2
CDR3: CASSNTPGQGEKLFF; DNA: TGTGCCAGCAGTAATACCCCAGGGCAGGGTGAAAAACTGTTTTTT; J: TRBJ1-4; size: -; V: TRBV9; D: -
CDR3: CATSREMADYNEQFF; DNA: TGTGCCACCAGCAGAGAAATGGCAGACTACAATGAGCAGTTCTTC; J: TRBJ2-1; size: -; V: TRBV15; D: -
CDR3: CASSLWEWPQHF; DNA: TGTGCCAGCAGCTTATGGGAGTGGCCCCAGCATTTT; J: TRBJ1-5; size: once; V: TRBV7-2; D: -
CDR3: CASSQLTRGNEQFF; DNA: TGTGCCAGCAGCCAACTGACTAGGGGAAATGAGCAGTTCTTC; J: TRBJ2-1; size: -; V: TRBV14; D: -
CDR3: CASSLVAGYSGELFF; DNA: TGCGCCAGCAGCTTGGTTGCAGGGTATTCCGGGGAGCTGTTTTTT; J: TRBJ2-2; size: -; V: TRBV5-1; D: -
CDR3: CASSYGTGGGYTF; DNA: TGTGCCAGCAGTTACGGGACAGGGGGCGGCTACACCTTC; J: TRBJ1-2; size: -; V: TRBV6-6; D: TRBD1
CDR3: CASSLAGSYEQYF; DNA: TGTGCCAGCAGTTTAGCGGGGTCCTACGAGCAGTACTTC; J: TRBJ2-7; size: -; V: TRBV27; D: -
CDR3: CSARDRDEQYF; DNA: TGCAGTGCTAGAGACAGGGACGAGCAGTACTTC; J: TRBJ2-7; size: -; V: TRBV20-1; D: -
CDR3: CSASGGVGQPQHF; DNA: TGCAGCGCCTCTGGGGGGGTAGGCCAGCCCCAGCATTTT; J: TRBJ1-5; size: -; V: TRBV29-1; D: -
CDR3: CASSQQGVGGNTIYF; DNA: TGTGCCAGCAGCCAACAGGGCGTAGGTGGAAACACCATATATTTT; J: TRBJ1-3; size: -; V: TRBV7-3; D: -
CDR3: CASSPRPGETQYF; DNA: TGTGCCAGTAGTCCCCGACCGGGGGAGACCCAGTACTTC; J: TRBJ2-5; size: -; V: TRBV19; D: -
CDR3: CASSFEGDNEQFF; DNA: TGTGCCAGCAGCTTCGAAGGGGACAATGAGCAGTTCTTC; J: TRBJ2-1; size: -; V: TRBV7-6; D: -
CDR3: CASSSRTSGSLSYEQYF; DNA: TGTGCCAGCAGTTCCCGCACTAGCGGGAGTTTGTCGTACGAGCAGTACTTC; J: TRBJ2-7; size: -; V: TRBV28; D: TRBD2
CDR3: CAWRPGTNYQETQYF; DNA: TGTGCCTGGAGACCCGGGACAAATTACCAAGAGACCCAGTACTTC; J: TRBJ2-5; size: -; V: TRBV30; D: -
CDR3: CASSLRTGLGETQYF; DNA: TGCGCCAGCAGCCTACGGACTGGGCTGGGGGAGACCCAGTACTTC; J: TRBJ2-5; size: -; V: TRBV5-1; D: -
CDR3: CASSMDSGGNQPQHF; DNA: TGTGCCAGTAGTATGGACTCAGGAGGCAATCAGCCCCAGCATTTT; J: TRBJ1-5; size: -; V: TRBV19; D: -
CDR3: CASSSRQDSGEKLFF; DNA: TGTGCCAGCAGCTCCCGACAGGATTCGGGTGAAAAACTGTTTTTT; J: TRBJ1-4; size: -; V: TRBV7-9; D: -
CDR3: CASSSRGRVDTIYF; DNA: TGTGCCAGCAGTTCGCGGGGACGGGTGGACACCATATATTTT; J: TRBJ1-3; size: few; V: TRBV6-5; D: -
CDR3: CASREGHTGANVLTF; DNA: TGTGCCAGCAGAGAGGGACACACTGGGGCCAACGTCCTGACTTTC; J: TRBJ2-6; size: -; V: TRBV6-5; D: -
CDR3: CASSPDRVASPLHF; DNA: TGTGCCAGCAGCCCCGACAGGGTTGCTTCACCCCTCCACTTT; J: TRBJ1-6; size: -; V: TRBV6-5; D: TRBD1
CDR3: CASRRTGGNYVPHEQYF; DNA: TGTGCCAGCAGGAGGACAGGGGGCAACTACGTTCCCCACGAGCAGTACTTC; J: TRBJ2-7; size: -; V: TRBV28; D: TRBD1
CDR3: CASSDKRTGEREKLFF; DNA: TGTGCCAGCAGCGACAAGAGGACAGGGGAAAGAGAAAAACTGTTTTTT; J: TRBJ1-4; size: -; V: TRBV5-5; D: TRBD1
CDR3: CASSQPGTSDYNEQFF; DNA: TGTGCCAGCAGCCAGCCCGGGACTAGCGACTACAATGAGCAGTTCTTC; J: TRBJ2-1; size: -; V: TRBV4-2; D: TRBD2
CDR3: CASSPTGWNNEQFF; DNA: TGCGCCAGCAGCCCGACAGGGTGGAACAATGAGCAGTTCTTC; J: TRBJ2-1; size: -; V: TRBV5-1; D: TRBD1
CDR3: CASSSRVASDTQYF; DNA: TGTGCCAGCAGCAGCCGGGTCGCATCAGATACGCAGTATTTT; J: TRBJ2-3; size: -; V: TRBV7-6; D: -